The rows below give T cell receptor beta chains drawn from one sample of a study of blood T cell repertoires in COVID-19. The assay was immunoSEQ multiplex PCR, and TCRdb's table has in-frame clones only and misses some. The table includes some 330,000 clones, around nine tenths detected once. Sequenced: PBMCs or T cells enriched from blood (not recorded which). The receptors here all came from a man aged 25 to 40 who had recovered from COVID-19. CDR3s include the opening cysteine and the closing phenylalanine or tryptophan. The D gene is left open where the match is weak. Clone size is stated in some rows and not others, as once, few, many or a class when expanded.

v_gene,j_gene,abundance,d_gene,CDR3aa,CDR3nt
TRBV7-9,TRBJ1-2,.,.,CASSPLGGLGYGYTF,TGTGCCAGCAGCCCCCTGGGGGGACTGGGATATGGCTACACCTTC
TRBV2,TRBJ1-5,few,.,CASNRDNNQPQHF,TGTGCCAGCAACCGGGACAACAATCAGCCCCAGCATTTT
TRBV28,TRBJ1-2,.,.,CASSIQGTHGYTF,TGTGCCAGCAGCATACAGGGTACTCATGGCTACACCTTC
TRBV2,TRBJ2-7,.,TRBD2,CASTSGRVSYEQYF,TGTGCCAGCACCTCCGGGAGGGTCTCCTACGAGCAGTACTTC
TRBV7-9,TRBJ2-2,many,.,CASSLWGESETGELFF,TGTGCCAGCAGCTTATGGGGGGAATCGGAGACCGGGGAGCTGTTTTTT
TRBV24-1,TRBJ1-2,.,TRBD1,CATSDPLTGDYGYTF,TGTGCCACCAGTGATCCGTTGACAGGGGACTATGGCTACACCTTC
TRBV5-8,TRBJ2-7,few,TRBD1,CASGLSAGQGIGYEQYF,TGTGCCAGCGGCTTATCAGCGGGACAGGGTATTGGCTACGAGCAGTACTTC
TRBV3-1/TRBV3-2,TRBJ2-3,once,TRBD2,CASSRKGLAGGRSTDTQYF,TGTGCCAGCAGCCGCAAAGGACTAGCGGGGGGTAGAAGCACAGATACGCAGTATTTT
TRBV4-2,TRBJ2-1,.,TRBD2,CASSQAPSGGAPEQFF,TGTGCCAGCAGCCAAGCTCCTAGCGGGGGGGCCCCTGAGCAGTTCTTC
TRBV10-3,TRBJ2-7,.,TRBD2,CAVQTSGGAREQYF,TGTGCCGTACAGACTAGCGGGGGGGCGCGTGAGCAGTACTTC
TRBV10-3,TRBJ1-5,.,.,CAISREGNQPQHF,TGTGCCATCAGCAGGGAAGGCAATCAGCCCCAGCATTTT
TRBV27,TRBJ2-7,.,.,CASSLEGIQYF,TGTGCCAGCAGTTTAGAGGGTATACAGTACTTC
TRBV7-7,TRBJ2-2,.,TRBD2,CASSLLAGAPNTGELFF,TGTGCCAGCAGCTTACTAGCGGGGGCTCCGAACACCGGGGAGCTGTTTTTT
TRBV6-5,TRBJ1-4,.,TRBD1,CASSYSGGQGNEKLFF,TGTGCCAGCAGTTACTCCGGAGGACAGGGTAATGAAAAACTGTTTTTT
TRBV5-1,TRBJ1-6,once,TRBD1,CASSLVGQGASPLHF,TGCGCCAGCAGCTTGGTAGGTCAGGGGGCGTCACCCCTCCACTTT
TRBV7-8,TRBJ1-1,.,TRBD1,CASSLSTGQGRAFF,TGTGCCAGCAGCTTATCCACCGGACAGGGAAGAGCTTTCTTT
TRBV11-2,TRBJ1-6,.,.,CASSLETGGYNSPLHF,TGTGCCAGCAGCTTAGAAACGGGAGGCTATAATTCACCCCTCCACTTT
TRBV18,TRBJ1-1,.,.,CASSGTGGTEAFF,TGTGCCAGCTCGGGGACGGGAGGGACTGAAGCTTTCTTT
TRBV6-5,TRBJ2-3,once,TRBD2,CASSRTSGGLAQYF,TGTGCCAGCAGTCGGACTAGCGGGGGCCTCGCGCAGTATTTT
TRBV5-1,TRBJ1-5,.,.,CASSPSPSNQPQHF,TGCGCCAGCAGCCCGAGTCCTAGCAATCAGCCCCAGCATTTT
TRBV6-2/TRBV6-3,TRBJ2-1,.,TRBD2,CASSRLAGYEQFF,TGTGCCAGCAGTAGACTAGCCGGTTATGAGCAGTTCTTC
TRBV7-2,TRBJ1-5,few,TRBD1,CASSTGGNQPQHF,TGTGCCAGCAGCACAGGGGGCAATCAGCCCCAGCATTTT